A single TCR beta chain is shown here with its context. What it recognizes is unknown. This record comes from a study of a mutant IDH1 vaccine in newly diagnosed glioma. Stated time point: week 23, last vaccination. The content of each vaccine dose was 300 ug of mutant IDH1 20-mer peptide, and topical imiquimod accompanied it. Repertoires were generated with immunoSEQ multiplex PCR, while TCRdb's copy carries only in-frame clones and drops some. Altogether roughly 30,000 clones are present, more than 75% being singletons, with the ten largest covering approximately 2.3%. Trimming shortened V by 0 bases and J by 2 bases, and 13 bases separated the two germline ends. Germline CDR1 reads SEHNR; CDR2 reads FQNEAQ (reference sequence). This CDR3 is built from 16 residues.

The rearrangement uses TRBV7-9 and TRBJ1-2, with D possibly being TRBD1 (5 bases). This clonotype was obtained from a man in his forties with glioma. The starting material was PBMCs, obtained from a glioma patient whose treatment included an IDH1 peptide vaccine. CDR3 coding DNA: TGTGCCAGCAGCTTAGCCGGGGCAGTGATGAACTATGGCTACACCTTC. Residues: CASSLAGAVMNYGYTF.